The 23 T cell receptor beta chains below all came from one sample that was sequenced in a study of radiotherapy plus CTLA-4 blockade in lung cancer. Assay: immunoSEQ multiplex PCR; the TCRdb copy retains only in-frame clones and omits some. The table has 80,000 or so clones, 78% seen once. Source: peripheral blood, taken from a patient treated with radiotherapy plus ipilimumab. These receptors originate from a human donor with non-small cell lung cancer whose response to radiotherapy plus ipilimumab could not be evaluated. Some clones in this sample may be carry-over from other donors' samples.

The chain recombines TRBV7-2 with TRBJ2-3, with 7 nucleotides matching TRBD2. The CDR3 spans 17 residues. The ends lost 2 bases at V and 2 bases at J; junction bases unmatched: 10. CDR1 and CDR2 (germline): SGHTA, FQGNSA. CDR3 nucleotides: TGTGCCAGCAGCTTATGGTCCAGCGGGGCAAACACAGATACGCAGTATTTT. Translating it yields CASSLWSSGANTDTQYF.

This chain links TRBV19 with TRBJ1-5; D is unclear. V lost 9 bases, J lost 4 bases, and 13 bases lay in between. The CDR3 contains 13 residues. Germline V gives CDR1 LNHDA, CDR2 SQIVND (reference sequence). CDR3 protein: CASSDWGNQPQHF. The CDR3 DNA reads as TGTGCCAGCTCGGACTGGGGAAATCAGCCCCAGCATTTT.

This clone was seen a handful of times. The chain recombines TRBV14 with TRBJ1-6; perhaps TRBD1 as D (6 bases). V was pared by 2 bases and J by 8 bases, with 16 bases between. This CDR3 spans 16 amino acids. From germline, CDR1 is SGHDN and CDR2 FVKESK. CDR3 in DNA: TGTGCCAGCAGCCAATATGGGGGCAAAGGGTATTCACCCCTCCACTTT. Encoded protein: CASSQYGGKGYSPLHF.

The chain couples TRBV6-6 to TRBJ2-1, with 7 positions matching TRBD1. In germline, CDR1 is MNHNY, CDR2 SVGAGI (reference sequence). The junction had 5 bases not matched to a gene; V was cut back by 7 bases and J by 2 bases. CDR3 length: 14 amino acids. CDR3 sequence reads: CASTRQGPYNEQFF. The DNA for the CDR3 is TGTGCCAGCACCAGACAGGGCCCCTACAATGAGCAGTTCTTC.

The J gene is TRBJ2-2, the V gene TRBV5-1; 9 nucleotides agree with TRBD2. CDR3 length: 15 amino acids. The V gene end was trimmed by 0 bases and the J gene end by 6 bases; junction bases not matched to a gene: 3. CDR1 is SGHRS and CDR2 is YFSETQ in the germline V gene. CDR3 in amino acids: CASSLVPSGAGELFF. The CDR3 region has the DNA TGCGCCAGCAGCTTGGTACCTAGCGGGGCCGGGGAGCTGTTTTTT.

The chain couples TRBV7-3 to TRBJ2-2, with D tentatively TRBD1 (6 bases). Germline CDR1 and CDR2: SGHTA and FQGTGA. Trimming took off 4 bases at V and 1 base at J, with 13 bases between the two ends. CDR3 length: 16 amino acids. In DNA form, the CDR3 reads TGTGCCAGCAGCTCTAGGACAGCTATGAACACCGGGGAGCTGTTTTTT. Translating it yields CASSSRTAMNTGELFF.

J is TRBJ1-2 and V is TRBV7-3; 9 bases are shared with TRBD1. The germline CDR1 and CDR2 sequences are SGHTA and FQGTGA. The CDR3 sequence is 14 residues long. Unmatched junction bases numbered 5, after V lost 5 bases and J lost 4 bases. Here the CDR3 DNA reads TGTGCCAGCAGCCCAGGGACAGGGCCCTATGGCTACACCTTC. This gives the protein CASSPGTGPYGYTF. Drawing the rest from reference TRBV7-3 and TRBJ1-2, the complete variable domain is GAGVSQTPSNKVTEKGKYVELRCDPISGHTALYWYRQSLGQGPEFLIYFQGTGAADDSGLPNDRFFAVRPEGSVSTLKIQRTERGDSAVYLCASSPGTGPYGYTFGSGTRLTVV.

This clone occurred a few times. This chain uses TRBV6-5 with TRBJ1-4, with 7 positions matching TRBD1. Trimming removed 6 bases from V and 7 bases from J; junction bases left unmatched: 11. In germline, CDR1 is MNHEY, CDR2 SVGAGI. This CDR3 comprises 15 residues. The CDR3 spells CASSPRRGLGEKLFF. DNA of the CDR3: TGTGCCAGCAGCCCAAGGAGGGGGCTGGGTGAAAAACTGTTTTTT.

This clone has just a few counts. The gene calls are TRBV11-3 and TRBJ1-1; no clear D gene. V lost 3 bases and J lost 3, with 8 bases in between. The CDR3 has 13 residues. Germline V CDR1 and CDR2: SGHNT, YENEEA. The CDR3 here is CASSFTEYTEAFF. The CDR3, as DNA: TGTGCCAGCAGCTTTACGGAGTACACTGAAGCTTTCTTT.

In this sample, this clone turned up a few times. The chain couples TRBV5-1 to TRBJ2-1, with 12 nucleotides matching TRBD2. The CDR3 totals 16 residues. The V gene's germline CDR1 is SGHRS and CDR2 YFSETQ. V was pared by 1 base and J by 8 bases, with 7 bases of the junction left unmatched. CDR3 amino acids: CASSLLPSGGADEQFF. The CDR3 DNA reads as TGCGCCAGCAGCTTGCTCCCTAGCGGGGGGGCGGATGAGCAGTTCTTC.

The V and J genes are TRBV7-9 and TRBJ1-2; 12 nucleotides line up with TRBD1. After removal of 5 bases from V and 8 bases from J, the junction contained 12 bases not matched to a gene. The length of the CDR3 is 16 residues. Germline V gene data show CDR1 as SEHNR and CDR2 as FQNEAQ (reference sequence). CDR3 DNA sequence: TGTGCCAGCAGCCCTGGGACAGGGGGCAGGCCTAGAGGCTACACCTTC. Protein product: CASSPGTGGRPRGYTF.

This chain links TRBV28 with TRBJ2-2; possible D gene TRBD1, 5 bases. Trimming removed 3 bases at V and 4 bases at J, with 12 bases between. CDR1 MDHEN and CDR2 SYDVKM come from the germline V gene. The CDR3 sequence is 15 residues long. CDR3 bases: TGTGCCAGCAGTTTGACAGAAACGGGCACCGGGGAGCTGTTTTTT. The encoded protein is CASSLTETGTGELFF.

The V and J genes are TRBV19 and TRBJ2-5; 7 bases are shared with TRBD1. Germline-derived CDR1 and CDR2 are LNHDA and SQIVND (reference sequence). The junction had 12 bases not matched to a gene; V was cut back by 2 bases and J by 6 bases. The CDR3 is made up of 16 amino acids. CDR3 nucleotide sequence: TGTGCCAGTAGTATAATTTCCGACGGCAGGGGGAAGACCCAGTACTTC. This encodes CASSIISDGRGKTQYF.

The V and J genes are TRBV13 and TRBJ2-1; TRBD1 aligns across 11 bases. Germline-derived CDR1 and CDR2 are PRHDT and FYEKMQ (reference sequence). V was pared by 4 bases and J by 4 bases, with 9 bases of the junction left unmatched. The CDR3 is 17 amino acids. In DNA form, the CDR3 reads TGTGCCAGCAGCTCCTCCCCCGGGACAGGGGGATACAATGAGCAGTTCTTC. Protein: CASSSSPGTGGYNEQFF.

The CDR3 nucleotides are TGTGCCAGCAGTTTAGGGGGGGAGATTTCACCCCTCCACTTT. Its protein product is CASSLGGEISPLHF. V gene TRBV27 combines with J gene TRBJ1-6; perhaps TRBD1 as D (5 bases). The CDR3 extends over 14 amino acids. The ends were cut back, 2 bases at V and 9 bases at J, with 11 bases in the middle. CDR1 and CDR2 (germline): MNHEY, SMNVEV (reference sequence).

In nucleotides, the CDR3 is TGTGCCAGCAGCTGGTGGACAGGGGGGACCGGGGAGCTGTTTTTT. It yields the protein CASSWWTGGTGELFF. The V gene is TRBV7-2, the J gene TRBJ2-2; TRBD1 agrees at 10 bases. The ends lost 4 bases at V and 5 bases at J; junction bases unmatched: 4. Looked up from germline, CDR1 is SGHTA and CDR2 is FQGNSA. This CDR3 spans 15 amino acids.

V usage is TRBV27 and J usage is TRBJ2-2, with TRBD2 matching 13 bases. Per germline, CDR1 MNHEY and CDR2 SMNVEV (reference sequence). The CDR3 runs 16 residues. J was trimmed by 6 bases and V by 6 bases; bases with no gene match: 7. The CDR3: CASRFTSGGAAGELFF. DNA for the CDR3: TGTGCCAGCAGGTTCACTAGCGGGGGGGCCGCCGGGGAGCTGTTTTTT.

This clone has just a few counts. The chain uses TRBV28 and TRBJ1-3; TRBD1 might be the D (6 bases). This CDR3 spans 15 amino acids. V lost 7 bases, J lost 1 base, and 14 bases lay in between. Germline V gene sequence: CDR1 MDHEN, CDR2 SYDVKM. CDR3 sequence (DNA): TGTGCCAGCACTGGGGACATAAGTTCTGGAAACACCATATATTTT. Translated: CASTGDISSGNTIYF.

The rearrangement links TRBV5-1 to TRBJ1-3; TRBD1 aligns across 9 bases. Germline V gene data show CDR1 as SGHRS and CDR2 as YFSETQ. The CDR3 totals 15 residues. V shed 2 bases, J shed 1 base, and the junction held 1 base outside the gene matches. The CDR3 DNA reads as TGCGCCAGCAGCTTTGGGACAGGGTCTGGAAACACCATATATTTT. It codes for CASSFGTGSGNTIYF. The full variable domain, rest sourced from reference TRBV5-1 and TRBJ1-3, is KAGVTQTPRYLIKTRGQQVTLSCSPISGHRSVSWYQQTPGQGLQFLFEYFSETQRNKGNFPGRFSGRQFSNSRSEMNVSTLELGDSALYLCASSFGTGSGNTIYFGEGSWLTVV.

This clone was seen only a few times. V usage is TRBV7-9 and J usage is TRBJ2-2; unclear D gene. The CDR3 runs 13 residues. V was trimmed by 2 bases and J by 4 bases, leaving 5 bases between them. Germline values: CDR1 SEHNR, CDR2 FQNEAQ (reference sequence). CDR3 amino acids: CASSLSSTGELFF. The CDR3 nucleotides are TGTGCCAGCAGCTTAAGCTCCACCGGGGAGCTGTTTTTT.

This clone was detected a few times. The V gene is TRBV18, the J gene TRBJ1-1, with D hard to call. The CDR3 has 13 amino acids. V lost 5 bases and J lost 1, with 8 bases in between. Per the germline V gene, CDR1 is KGHSH and CDR2 is LQKENI. The CDR3 bases are TGTGCCAGCTCAATCGGGGAGAACACTGAAGCTTTCTTT. Encoded protein: CASSIGENTEAFF.

The chain is built from TRBV5-1 and TRBJ1-1, with D possibly being TRBD1 (6 bases). The germline CDR1 and CDR2 sequences are SGHRS and YFSETQ. V was cut by 2 bases and J by 0 bases, with 11 bases left in between. The length of the CDR3 is 15 residues. CDR3 sequence reads: CASSLLGHLNTEAFF. CDR3 coding DNA: TGCGCCAGCAGCTTACTGGGACACCTGAACACTGAAGCTTTCTTT.

This clone was seen a few times. The J gene is TRBJ2-2, the V gene TRBV4-1; maybe TRBD2 (5 bases). CDR1 and CDR2 (germline): MGHRA, YSYEKL. The length of the CDR3 is 15 residues. With 5 bases removed from V and 4 bases from J, the gap between germline ends came to 14 bases. The DNA of the CDR3 is TGCGCCAGCAGCTCACAGCCTCGGGGCACCGGGGAGCTGTTTTTT. Amino acid sequence: CASSSQPRGTGELFF.